This T cell receptor beta chain was documented in a study of control samples from healthy donors and cancer patients. Assay: immunoSEQ multiplex PCR; the TCRdb copy retains only in-frame clones and omits some. The sample lists 100,000 to 150,000 clones; 80% to 95% were seen once. V was cut by 0 bases and J by 1 base, with 3 bases left in between. CDR1 and CDR2 (germline): MNHEY, SVGAGI. The CDR3 sequence is 13 residues long. The source material was blood. This receptor was identified in a man in his forties in good health. The rearrangement joins TRBV6-5 to TRBJ1-1; D gene uncertain. CDR3 sequence (DNA): TGTGCCAGCAGTTACTCGCAGAACACTGAAGCTTTCTTT. As protein: CASSYSQNTEAFF.